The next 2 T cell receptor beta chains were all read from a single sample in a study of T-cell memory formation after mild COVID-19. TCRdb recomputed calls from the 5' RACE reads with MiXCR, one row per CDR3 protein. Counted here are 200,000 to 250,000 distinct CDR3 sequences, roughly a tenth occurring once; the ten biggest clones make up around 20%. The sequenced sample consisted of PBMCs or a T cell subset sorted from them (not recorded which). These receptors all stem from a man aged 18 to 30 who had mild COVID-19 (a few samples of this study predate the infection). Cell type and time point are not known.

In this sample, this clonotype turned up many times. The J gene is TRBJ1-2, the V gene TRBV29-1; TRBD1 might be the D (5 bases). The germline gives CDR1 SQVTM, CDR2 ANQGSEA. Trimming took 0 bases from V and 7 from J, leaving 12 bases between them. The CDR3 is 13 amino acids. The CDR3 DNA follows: TGCAGCGTTGAAGATCGCATAGGGGCTGGCTACACCTTC. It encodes CSVEDRIGAGYTF.

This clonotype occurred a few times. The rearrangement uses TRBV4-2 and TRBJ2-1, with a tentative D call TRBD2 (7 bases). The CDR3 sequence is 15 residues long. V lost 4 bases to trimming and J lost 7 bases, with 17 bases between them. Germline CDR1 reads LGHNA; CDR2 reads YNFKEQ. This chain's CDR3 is CASSPYGGPRNEQFF. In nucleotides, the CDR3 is TGTGCCAGCAGCCCTTACGGGGGGCCCCGGAATGAGCAGTTCTTC.